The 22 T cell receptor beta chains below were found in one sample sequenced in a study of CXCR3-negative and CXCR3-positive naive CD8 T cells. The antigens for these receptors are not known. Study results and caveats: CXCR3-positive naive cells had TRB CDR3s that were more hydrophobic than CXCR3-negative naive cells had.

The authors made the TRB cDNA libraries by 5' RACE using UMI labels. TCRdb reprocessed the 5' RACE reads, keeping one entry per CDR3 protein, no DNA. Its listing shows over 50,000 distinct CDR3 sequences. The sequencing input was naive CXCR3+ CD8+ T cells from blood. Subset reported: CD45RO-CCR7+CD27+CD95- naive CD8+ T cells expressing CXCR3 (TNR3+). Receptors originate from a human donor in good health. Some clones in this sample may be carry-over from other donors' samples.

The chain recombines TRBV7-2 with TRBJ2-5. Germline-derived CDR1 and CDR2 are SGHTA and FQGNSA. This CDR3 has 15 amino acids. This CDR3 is CASSLDSTDQETQYF.

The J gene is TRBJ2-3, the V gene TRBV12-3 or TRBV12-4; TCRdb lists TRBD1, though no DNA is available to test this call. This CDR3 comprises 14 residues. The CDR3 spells CASRGQGDADTQYF.

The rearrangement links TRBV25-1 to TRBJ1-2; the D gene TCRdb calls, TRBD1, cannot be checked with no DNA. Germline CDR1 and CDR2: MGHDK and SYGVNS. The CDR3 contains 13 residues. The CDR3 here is CASTPGGYYGYTF.

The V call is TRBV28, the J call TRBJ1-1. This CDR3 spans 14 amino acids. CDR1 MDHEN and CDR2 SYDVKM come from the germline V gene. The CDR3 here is CASSPPDRNTEAFF.

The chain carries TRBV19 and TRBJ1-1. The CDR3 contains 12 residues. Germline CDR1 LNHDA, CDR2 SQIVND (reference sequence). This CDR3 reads CASMAGNTEAFF.

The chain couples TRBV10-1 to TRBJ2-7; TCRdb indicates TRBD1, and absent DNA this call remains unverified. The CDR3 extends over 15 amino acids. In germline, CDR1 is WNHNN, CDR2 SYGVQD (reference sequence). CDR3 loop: CASSDAGTVSYEQYF.

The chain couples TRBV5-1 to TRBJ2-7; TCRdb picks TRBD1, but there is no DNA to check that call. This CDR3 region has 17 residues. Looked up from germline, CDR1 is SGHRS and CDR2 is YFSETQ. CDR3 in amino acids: CASGGLNRQASSYEQYF. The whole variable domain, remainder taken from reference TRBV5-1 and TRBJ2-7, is KAGVTQTPRYLIKTRGQQVTLSCSPISGHRSVSWYQQTPGQGLQFLFEYFSETQRNKGNFPGRFSGRQFSNSRSEMNVSTLELGDSALYLCASGGLNRQASSYEQYFGPGTRLTVT.

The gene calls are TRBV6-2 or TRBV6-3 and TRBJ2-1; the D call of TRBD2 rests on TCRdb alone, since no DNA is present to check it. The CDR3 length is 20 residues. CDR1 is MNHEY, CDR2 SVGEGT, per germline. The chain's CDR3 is CASRNRPGLAGGSSYNEQFF.

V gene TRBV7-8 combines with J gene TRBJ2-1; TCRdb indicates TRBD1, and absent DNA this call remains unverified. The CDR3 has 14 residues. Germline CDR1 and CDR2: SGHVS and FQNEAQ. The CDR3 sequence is CASSFHRGGNEQFF.

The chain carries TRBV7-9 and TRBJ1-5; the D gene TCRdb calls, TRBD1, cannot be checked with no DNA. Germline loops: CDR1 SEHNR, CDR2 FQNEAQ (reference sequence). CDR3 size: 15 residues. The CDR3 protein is CASSLAGSPGQPQHF.

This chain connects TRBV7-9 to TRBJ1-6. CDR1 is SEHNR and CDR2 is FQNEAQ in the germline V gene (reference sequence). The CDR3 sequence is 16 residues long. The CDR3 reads CASSSAGSSYNSPLHF.

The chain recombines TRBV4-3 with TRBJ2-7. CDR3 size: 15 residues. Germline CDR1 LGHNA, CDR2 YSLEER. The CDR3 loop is CASSQDRAGTYEQYF.

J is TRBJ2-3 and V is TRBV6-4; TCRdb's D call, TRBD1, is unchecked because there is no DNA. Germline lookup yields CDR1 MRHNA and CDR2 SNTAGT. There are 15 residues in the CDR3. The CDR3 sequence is CASSGTGAGADTQYF.

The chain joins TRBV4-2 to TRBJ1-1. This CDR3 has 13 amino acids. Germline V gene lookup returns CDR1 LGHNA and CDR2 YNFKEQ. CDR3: CASSQPGSTEAFF.

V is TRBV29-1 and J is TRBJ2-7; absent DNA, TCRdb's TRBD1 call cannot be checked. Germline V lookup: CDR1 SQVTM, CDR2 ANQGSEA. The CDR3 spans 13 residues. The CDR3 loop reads CSVEARGAGEQYF.

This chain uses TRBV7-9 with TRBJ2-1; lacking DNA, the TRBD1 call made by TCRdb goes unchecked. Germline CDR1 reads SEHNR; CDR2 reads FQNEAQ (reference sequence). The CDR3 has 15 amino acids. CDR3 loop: CASSWLGALYNEQFF.

The CDR3 protein is CASITLTGELFF. The chain uses TRBV19 and TRBJ2-2. The length of the CDR3 is 12 residues. The germline V gene encodes CDR1 LNHDA and CDR2 SQIVND (reference sequence).

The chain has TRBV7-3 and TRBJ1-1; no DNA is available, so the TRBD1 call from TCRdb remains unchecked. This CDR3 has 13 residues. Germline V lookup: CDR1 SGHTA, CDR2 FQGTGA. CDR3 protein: CASGGARVAEAFF.

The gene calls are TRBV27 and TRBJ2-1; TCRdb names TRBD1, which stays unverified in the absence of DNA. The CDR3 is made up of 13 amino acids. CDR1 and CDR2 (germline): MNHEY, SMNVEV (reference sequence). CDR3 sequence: CASSRDGYNEQFF.

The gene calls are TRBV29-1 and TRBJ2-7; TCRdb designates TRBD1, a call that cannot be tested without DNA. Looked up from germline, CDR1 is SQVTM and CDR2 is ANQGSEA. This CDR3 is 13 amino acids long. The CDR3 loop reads CSVSGESTYEKYF.

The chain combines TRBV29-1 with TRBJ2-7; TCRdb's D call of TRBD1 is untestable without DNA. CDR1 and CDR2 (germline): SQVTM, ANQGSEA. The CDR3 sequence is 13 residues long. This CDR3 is CSALDRLSYEQYF.

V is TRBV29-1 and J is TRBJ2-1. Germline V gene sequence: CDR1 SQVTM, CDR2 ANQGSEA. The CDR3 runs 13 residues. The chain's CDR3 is CSVLPPNYNEQFF.